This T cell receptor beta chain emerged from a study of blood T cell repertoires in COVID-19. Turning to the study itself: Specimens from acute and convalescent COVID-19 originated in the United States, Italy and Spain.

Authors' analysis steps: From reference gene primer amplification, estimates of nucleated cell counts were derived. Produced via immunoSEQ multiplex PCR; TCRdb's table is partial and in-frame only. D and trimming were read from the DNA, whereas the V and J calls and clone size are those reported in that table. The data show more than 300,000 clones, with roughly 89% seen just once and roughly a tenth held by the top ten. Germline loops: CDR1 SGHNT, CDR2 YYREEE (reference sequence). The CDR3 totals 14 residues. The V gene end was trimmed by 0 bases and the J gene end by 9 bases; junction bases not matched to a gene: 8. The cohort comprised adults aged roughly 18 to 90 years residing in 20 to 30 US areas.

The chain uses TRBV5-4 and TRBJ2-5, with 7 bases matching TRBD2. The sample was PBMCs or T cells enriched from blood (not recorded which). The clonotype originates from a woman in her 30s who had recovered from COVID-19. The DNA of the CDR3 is TGTGCCAGCAGCTTGGCCCTGGCGGGAGATGCCCAGTACTTC. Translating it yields CASSLALAGDAQYF.